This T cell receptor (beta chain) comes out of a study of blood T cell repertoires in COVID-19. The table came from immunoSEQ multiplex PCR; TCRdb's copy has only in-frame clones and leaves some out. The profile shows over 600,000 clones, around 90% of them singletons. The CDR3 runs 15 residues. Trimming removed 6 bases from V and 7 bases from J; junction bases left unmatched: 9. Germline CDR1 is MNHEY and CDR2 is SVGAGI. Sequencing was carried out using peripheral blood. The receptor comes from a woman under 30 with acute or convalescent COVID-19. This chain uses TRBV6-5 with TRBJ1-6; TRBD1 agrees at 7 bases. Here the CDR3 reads CASRLDDRANSPLHF. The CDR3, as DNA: TGTGCCAGCAGATTGGACGACAGGGCCAATTCACCCCTCCACTTT.